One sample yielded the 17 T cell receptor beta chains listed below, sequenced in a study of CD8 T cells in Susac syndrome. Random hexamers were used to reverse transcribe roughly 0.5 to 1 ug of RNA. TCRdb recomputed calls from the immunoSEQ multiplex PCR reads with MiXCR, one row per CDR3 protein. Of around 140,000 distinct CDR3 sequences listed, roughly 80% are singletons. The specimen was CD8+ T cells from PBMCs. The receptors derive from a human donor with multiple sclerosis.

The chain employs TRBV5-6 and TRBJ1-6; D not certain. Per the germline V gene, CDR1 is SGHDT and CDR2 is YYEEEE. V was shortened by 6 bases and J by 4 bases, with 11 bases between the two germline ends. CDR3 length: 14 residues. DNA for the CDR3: TGTGCCAGCACCACTCCGAATTATAATTCACCCCTCCACTTT. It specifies CASTTPNYNSPLHF.

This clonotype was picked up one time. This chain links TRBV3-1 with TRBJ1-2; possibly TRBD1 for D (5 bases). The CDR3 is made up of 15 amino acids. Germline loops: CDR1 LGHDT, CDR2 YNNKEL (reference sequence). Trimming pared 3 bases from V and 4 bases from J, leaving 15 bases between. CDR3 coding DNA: TGTGCCAGCAGCCAGGAGCCGAGGACATTCTATGGCTACACCTTC. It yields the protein CASSQEPRTFYGYTF.

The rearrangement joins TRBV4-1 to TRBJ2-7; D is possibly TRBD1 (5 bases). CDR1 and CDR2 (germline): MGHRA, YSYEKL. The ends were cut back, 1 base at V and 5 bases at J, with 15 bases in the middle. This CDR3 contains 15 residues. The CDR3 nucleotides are TGCGCCAGCAGCCAAGCCCCCACAGGTGGGGACGAGCAGTACTTC. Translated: CASSQAPTGGDEQYF.

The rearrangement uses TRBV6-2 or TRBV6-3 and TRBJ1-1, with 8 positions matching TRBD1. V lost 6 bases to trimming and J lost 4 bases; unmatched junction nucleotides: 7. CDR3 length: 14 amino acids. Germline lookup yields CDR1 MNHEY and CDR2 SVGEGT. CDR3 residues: CASSSQGAGTEAFF. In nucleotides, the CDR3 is TGTGCCAGCAGCTCCCAGGGGGCGGGCACTGAAGCTTTCTTT.

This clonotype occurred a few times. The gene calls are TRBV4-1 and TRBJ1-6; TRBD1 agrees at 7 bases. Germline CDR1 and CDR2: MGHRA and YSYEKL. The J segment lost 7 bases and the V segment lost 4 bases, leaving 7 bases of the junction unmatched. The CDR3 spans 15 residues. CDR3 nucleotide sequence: TGCGCCAGCAGCCCGCAGACAGGGACCAATTCACCCCTCCACTTT. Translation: CASSPQTGTNSPLHF.

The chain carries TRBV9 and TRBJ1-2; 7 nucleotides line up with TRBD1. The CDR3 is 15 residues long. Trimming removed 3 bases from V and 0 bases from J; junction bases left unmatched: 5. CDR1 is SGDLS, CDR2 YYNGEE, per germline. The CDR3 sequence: CASSGWGQTNYGYTF. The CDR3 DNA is TGTGCCAGCAGCGGATGGGGACAGACTAACTATGGCTACACCTTC.

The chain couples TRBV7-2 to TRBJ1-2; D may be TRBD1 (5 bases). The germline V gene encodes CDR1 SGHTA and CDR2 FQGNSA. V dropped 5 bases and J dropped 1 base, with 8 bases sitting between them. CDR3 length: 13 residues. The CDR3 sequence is CASSPDINYGYTF. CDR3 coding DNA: TGTGCCAGCAGCCCGGACATTAACTATGGCTACACCTTC.

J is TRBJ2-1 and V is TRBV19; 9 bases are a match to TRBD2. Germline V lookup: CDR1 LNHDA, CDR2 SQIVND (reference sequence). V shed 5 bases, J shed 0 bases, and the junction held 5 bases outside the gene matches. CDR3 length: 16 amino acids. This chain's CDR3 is CASSWTSDNSYNEQFF. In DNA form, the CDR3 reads TGTGCCAGTAGTTGGACTAGCGATAACTCCTACAATGAGCAGTTCTTC.

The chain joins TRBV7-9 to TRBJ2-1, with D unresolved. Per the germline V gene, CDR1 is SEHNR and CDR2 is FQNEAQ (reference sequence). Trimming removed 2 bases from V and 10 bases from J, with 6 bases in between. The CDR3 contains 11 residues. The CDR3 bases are TGTGCCAGCAGCTTACCACAAGAGCAGTTCTTC. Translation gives CASSLPQEQFF. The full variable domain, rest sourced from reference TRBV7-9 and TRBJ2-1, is DTGVSQNPRHKITKRGQNVTFRCDPISEHNRLYWYRQTLGQGPEFLTYFQNEAQLEKSRLLSDRFSAERPKGSFSTLEIQRTEQGDSAMYLCASSLPQEQFFGPGTRLTVL.

The CDR3 DNA is TGCGCCAGCAGCTTCTCCGAAGCGGAGTTCTACAATGAGCAGTTCTTC. The encoded protein is CASSFSEAEFYNEQFF. The genes are TRBV5-1 and TRBJ2-1, with a tentative D call TRBD2 (5 bases). V lost 2 bases and J lost 3, with 15 bases in between. The germline V gene encodes CDR1 SGHRS and CDR2 YFSETQ. This CDR3 is built from 16 residues. Full variable domain (outside the CDR3, taken from reference TRBV5-1 and TRBJ2-1): KAGVTQTPRYLIKTRGQQVTLSCSPISGHRSVSWYQQTPGQGLQFLFEYFSETQRNKGNFPGRFSGRQFSNSRSEMNVSTLELGDSALYLCASSFSEAEFYNEQFFGPGTRLTVL.

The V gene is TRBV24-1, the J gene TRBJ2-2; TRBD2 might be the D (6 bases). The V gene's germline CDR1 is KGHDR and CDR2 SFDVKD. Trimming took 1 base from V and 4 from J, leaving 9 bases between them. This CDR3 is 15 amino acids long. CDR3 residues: CATSDLAGGTGELFF. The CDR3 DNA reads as TGTGCCACCAGTGATTTAGCGGGCGGCACCGGGGAGCTGTTTTTT.

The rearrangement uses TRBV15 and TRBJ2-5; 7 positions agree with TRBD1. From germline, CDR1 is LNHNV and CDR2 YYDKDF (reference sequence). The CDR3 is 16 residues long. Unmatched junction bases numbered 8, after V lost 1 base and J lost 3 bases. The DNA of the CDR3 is TGTGCCACCAGCAGAGGCCGGGACAGACGTGAAGAGACCCAGTACTTC. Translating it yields CATSRGRDRREETQYF.

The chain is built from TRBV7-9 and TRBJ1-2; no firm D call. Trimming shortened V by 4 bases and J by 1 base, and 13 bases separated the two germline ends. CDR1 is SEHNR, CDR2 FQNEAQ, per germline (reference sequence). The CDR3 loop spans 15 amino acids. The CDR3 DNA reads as TGTGCCAGCAGCTCTACCCGGACGGATAACTATGGCTACACCTTC. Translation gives CASSSTRTDNYGYTF.

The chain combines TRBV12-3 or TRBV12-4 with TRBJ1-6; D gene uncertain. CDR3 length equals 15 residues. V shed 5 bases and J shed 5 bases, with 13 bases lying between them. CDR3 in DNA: TGTGCCAGCAGTCCTATTGGACCGGATAATTCACCCCTCCACTTT. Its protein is CASSPIGPDNSPLHF.

CDR3 in amino acids: CASRGLAPGQYF. The CDR3 DNA reads TGTGCCAGCAGAGGTCTCGCGCCGGGGCAGTACTTC. The chain is built from TRBV5-4 and TRBJ2-7; D not certain. This CDR3 has 12 residues. V was trimmed by 5 bases and J by 9 bases, leaving 15 bases between them. Germline V gene sequence: CDR1 SGHNT, CDR2 YYREEE (reference sequence).

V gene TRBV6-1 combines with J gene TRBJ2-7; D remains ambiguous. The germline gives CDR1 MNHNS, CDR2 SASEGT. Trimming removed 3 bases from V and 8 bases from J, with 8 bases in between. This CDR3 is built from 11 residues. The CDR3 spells CASSDSIKQYV. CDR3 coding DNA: TGTGCCAGCAGTGACAGTATTAAGCAGTACGTC.

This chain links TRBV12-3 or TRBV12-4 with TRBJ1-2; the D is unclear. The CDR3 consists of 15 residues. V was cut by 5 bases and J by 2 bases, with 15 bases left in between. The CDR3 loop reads CASSLIQSVNYGYTF. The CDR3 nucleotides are TGTGCCAGCAGTCTAATACAGAGCGTCAACTATGGCTACACCTTC.